A selection of T cell receptor beta chains follows, all from one sample in a study of metastatic and nonmetastatic thyroid tumors. Using MiXCR, TCRdb re-called clones from the PCR reads. Of about 20,000 clones in the sample, 30% to 35% were seen once. Sequenced sample: tumor tissue. Receptor source: a male donor with papillary thyroid cancer or a benign thyroid nodule (not recorded which). Some clones in this sample may be carry-over from other donors' samples. The CDR3 runs from the conserved cysteine through the conserved F or W.

j_call: TRBJ2-3
v_call: TRBV11-2
cdr3_aa: CASILVGVPPDTQYF

j_call: TRBJ2-2
v_call: TRBV7-9
cdr3_aa: CASSLRSGSGELFF

j_call: TRBJ2-7
v_call: TRBV4-2
cdr3_aa: CASEDRSSYEQYF

j_call: TRBJ2-5
v_call: TRBV28
cdr3_aa: CASSAGRGETQYF

j_call: TRBJ2-7
v_call: TRBV20-1
cdr3_aa: CSARGQGRHTSEQYF

j_call: TRBJ1-6
v_call: TRBV20-1
cdr3_aa: CSARRGRDNSPLHF

j_call: TRBJ2-3
v_call: TRBV6-2/TRBV6-3
cdr3_aa: CASSYSRLAGVPDTQYF

j_call: TRBJ2-3
v_call: TRBV28
cdr3_aa: CAARGPGRSTDTQYF

j_call: TRBJ2-3
v_call: TRBV12-3/TRBV12-4
cdr3_aa: CACSSWDEHTQYF

j_call: TRBJ1-4
v_call: TRBV6-1
cdr3_aa: CASRVRGMARGYNEKLFF

j_call: TRBJ2-1
v_call: TRBV19
cdr3_aa: CASSFRQGLPNEQFF

j_call: TRBJ2-7
v_call: TRBV7-8
cdr3_aa: CASSLRGESSYEQYF

j_call: TRBJ2-1
v_call: TRBV6-1
cdr3_aa: CASTLEGARALDEQFF

j_call: TRBJ2-1
v_call: TRBV7-3
cdr3_aa: CASSHAGTSRFF

j_call: TRBJ2-7
v_call: TRBV30
cdr3_aa: CAWSVPGQGDHEQYF

j_call: TRBJ2-2
v_call: TRBV5-1
cdr3_aa: CASNGGSNTGELFF

j_call: TRBJ1-3
v_call: TRBV3-1
cdr3_aa: CASTPASGNTIYF

j_call: TRBJ2-3
v_call: TRBV5-5
cdr3_aa: CASSQDTDTQYF

j_call: TRBJ2-5
v_call: TRBV5-1
cdr3_aa: CASSWDSVQETQYF

j_call: TRBJ1-5
v_call: TRBV20-1
cdr3_aa: CSADRGSNQPQHF

j_call: TRBJ2-6
v_call: TRBV28
cdr3_aa: CASRGGQGVSGANVLTF

j_call: TRBJ2-7
v_call: TRBV6-5
cdr3_aa: CASSYSFSGQGEQYF

j_call: TRBJ1-2
v_call: TRBV4-2
cdr3_aa: CASSLGTGYGYTF

j_call: TRBJ2-5
v_call: TRBV11-2
cdr3_aa: CASSLVGSGTSPIETQYF

j_call: TRBJ2-5
v_call: TRBV7-8
cdr3_aa: CASSPLAGVTETQYF

j_call: TRBJ2-7
v_call: TRBV24-1
cdr3_aa: CATRSGGTGGEQYF

j_call: TRBJ1-5
v_call: TRBV6-1
cdr3_aa: CTSSRGGDCNQPQHF

j_call: TRBJ1-2
v_call: TRBV5-1
cdr3_aa: CASSLKVGTRDSLNYGYTF

j_call: TRBJ2-1
v_call: TRBV19
cdr3_aa: CASGQGARSNEQFF

j_call: TRBJ2-3
v_call: TRBV4-2
cdr3_aa: CASSQGQGPTDTQYF

j_call: TRBJ2-2
v_call: TRBV7-9
cdr3_aa: CASSLARGDTGELFF

j_call: TRBJ2-5
v_call: TRBV20-1
cdr3_aa: CSARQGQETQYF

j_call: TRBJ2-3
v_call: TRBV4-1
cdr3_aa: CASRSPSGSTDTQYF

j_call: TRBJ2-5
v_call: TRBV5-1
cdr3_aa: CASSVTGVWETQYF

j_call: TRBJ2-3
v_call: TRBV6-1
cdr3_aa: CASSVAGGVGDTQYF

j_call: TRBJ1-2
v_call: TRBV11-2
cdr3_aa: CASSPTGVGGYTF

j_call: TRBJ1-1
v_call: TRBV19
cdr3_aa: CASSIVSNTEAFF